The following is a T cell receptor (beta chain) sequence with its context. Its antigen is unidentified. From germline, CDR1 is MNHNY and CDR2 SVGAGI (reference sequence). CDR3 length: 15 residues. V lost 2 bases, J lost 2 bases, and 12 bases lay in between. The data were obtained in a study of blood T cells in healthy people across ages. Then a second PCR, running roughly 7 to 11 cycles, was carried out with a sample-barcoded 5' primer and a J-beta primer mix. Every individual sample yielded 2.5 million or more paired-end reads (each containing CDR3). TCRdb re-analysed the 5' RACE reads in MiXCR, keeping a single row per CDR3 protein. The data contain roughly 800,000 distinct CDR3 sequences, 58% of them singletons. Study-level results: Across samples, TCR beta diversity tracked strongly with naive T cell percentage. Unsorted PBMCs prevented conclusive naive versus antigen-experienced comparison.

The specimen sequenced was blood. This chain joins TRBV6-6 and TRBJ1-2, with TRBD1 as a possible D gene (5 bases). This TCR was recovered from a young man in good health. CDR3 protein: CASSYDRGLNYGYTF. The CDR3 DNA is TGTGCCAGCAGTTACGATCGGGGCCTCAACTATGGCTACACCTTC.